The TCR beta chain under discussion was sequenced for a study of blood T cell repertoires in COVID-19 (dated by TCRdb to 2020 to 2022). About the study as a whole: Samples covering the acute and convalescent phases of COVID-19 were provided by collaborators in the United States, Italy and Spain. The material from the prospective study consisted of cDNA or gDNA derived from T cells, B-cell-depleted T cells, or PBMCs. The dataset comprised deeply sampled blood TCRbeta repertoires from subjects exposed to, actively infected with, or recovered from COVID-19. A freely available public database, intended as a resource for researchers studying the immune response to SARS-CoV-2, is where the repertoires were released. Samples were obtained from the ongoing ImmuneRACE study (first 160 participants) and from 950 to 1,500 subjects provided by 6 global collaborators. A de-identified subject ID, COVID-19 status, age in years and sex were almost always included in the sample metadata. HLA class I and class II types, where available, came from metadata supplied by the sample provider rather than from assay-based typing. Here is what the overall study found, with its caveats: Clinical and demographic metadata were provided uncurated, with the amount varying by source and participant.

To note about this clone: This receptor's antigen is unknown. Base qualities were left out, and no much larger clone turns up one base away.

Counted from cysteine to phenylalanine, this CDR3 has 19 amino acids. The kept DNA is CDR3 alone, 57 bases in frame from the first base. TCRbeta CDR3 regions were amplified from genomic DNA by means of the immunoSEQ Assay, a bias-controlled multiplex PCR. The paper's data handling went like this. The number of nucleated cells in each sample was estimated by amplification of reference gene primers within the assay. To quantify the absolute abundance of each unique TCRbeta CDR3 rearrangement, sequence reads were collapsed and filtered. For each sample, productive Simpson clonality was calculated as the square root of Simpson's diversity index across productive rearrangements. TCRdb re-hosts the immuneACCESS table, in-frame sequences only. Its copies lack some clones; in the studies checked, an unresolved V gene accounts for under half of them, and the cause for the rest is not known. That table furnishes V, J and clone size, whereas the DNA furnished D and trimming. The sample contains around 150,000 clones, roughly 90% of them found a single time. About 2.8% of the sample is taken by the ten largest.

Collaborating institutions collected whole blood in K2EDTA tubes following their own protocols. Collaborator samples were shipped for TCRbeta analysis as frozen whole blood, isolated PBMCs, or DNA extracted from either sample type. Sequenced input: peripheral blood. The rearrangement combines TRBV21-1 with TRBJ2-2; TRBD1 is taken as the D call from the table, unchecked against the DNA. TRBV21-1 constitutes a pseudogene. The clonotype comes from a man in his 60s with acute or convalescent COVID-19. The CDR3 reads CASSTGRDRESLNTGELFF. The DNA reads TGTGCCAGCAGCACTGGCCGGGACAGAGAGAGTCTGAACACCGGGGAGCTGTTTTTT.